The T cell receptor beta chain described here comes from a study of control samples from healthy donors and cancer patients. Generated by immunoSEQ multiplex PCR, the TCRdb table keeps only in-frame clones and is missing some. The profile shows more than 5,500 clones, approximately 84% of them singletons. Per the germline V gene, CDR1 is KGHDR and CDR2 is SFDVKD. This CDR3 has 13 residues. V lost 4 bases and J lost 10, with 15 bases in between. This clonotype was sampled from a female donor with lung cancer. The chain employs TRBV24-1 and TRBJ1-1, with D unresolved. The sequencing input was formalin-fixed, paraffin-embedded tissue. CDR3 protein: CATSDPGQDGAFF. CDR3 DNA: TGTGCCACCAGTGACCCCGGCCAGGATGGAGCTTTCTTT.